The present TCR beta chain was sequenced within a study of blood T cell repertoires in COVID-19. As for the study in general: The United States, Italy and Spain were the sources of the acute and convalescent COVID-19 samples.

In the authors' methods: Cell counts per sample came from amplifying reference gene primers. Clones were sequenced by immunoSEQ multiplex PCR, and TCRdb holds only the in-frame ones, with some missing. Clone size and the V and J calls come from that table; the DNA yielded D and trimming. The data contain around 360,000 clones, over 75% of them singletons. Unmatched junction bases numbered 2, after V lost 3 bases and J lost 2 bases. CDR3 size: 14 residues. CDR1 SGHRS and CDR2 YFSETQ come from the germline V gene. As concerns this clone: The sample holds other DNA sequences that translate to the same CDR3.

The sequence was obtained from a man aged 40-49 years in a cohort exposed to, infected with or recovered from COVID-19 (not recorded which). The sequencing input was PBMCs or T cells enriched from blood (not recorded which). The gene calls are TRBV5-1 and TRBJ1-5; 7 bases match TRBD1. The CDR3 here is CASSSGQGNQPQHF. CDR3 nucleotides: TGCGCCAGCAGCTCCGGACAGGGCAATCAGCCCCAGCATTTT. The full variable domain, its missing parts supplied by reference TRBV5-1 and TRBJ1-5, is KAGVTQTPRYLIKTRGQQVTLSCSPISGHRSVSWYQQTPGQGLQFLFEYFSETQRNKGNFPGRFSGRQFSNSRSEMNVSTLELGDSALYLCASSSGQGNQPQHFGDGTRLSIL.